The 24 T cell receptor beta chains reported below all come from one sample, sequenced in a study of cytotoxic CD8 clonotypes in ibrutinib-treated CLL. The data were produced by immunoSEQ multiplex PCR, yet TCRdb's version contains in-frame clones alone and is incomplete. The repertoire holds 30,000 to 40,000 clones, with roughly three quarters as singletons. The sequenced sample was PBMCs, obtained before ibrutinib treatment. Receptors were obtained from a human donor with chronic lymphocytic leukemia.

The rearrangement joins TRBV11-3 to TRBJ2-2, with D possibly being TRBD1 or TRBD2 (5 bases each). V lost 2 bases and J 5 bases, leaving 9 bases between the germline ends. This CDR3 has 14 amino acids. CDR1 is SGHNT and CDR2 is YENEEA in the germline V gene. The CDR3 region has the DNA TGTGCCAGCAGCTTATGGGACGCGACCGGGGAGCTGTTTTTT. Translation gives CASSLWDATGELFF.

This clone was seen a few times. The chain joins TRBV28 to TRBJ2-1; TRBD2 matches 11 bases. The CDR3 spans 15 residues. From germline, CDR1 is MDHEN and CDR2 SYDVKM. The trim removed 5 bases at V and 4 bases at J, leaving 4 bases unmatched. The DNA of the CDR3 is TGTGCCAGCAGTGGGGGACTAGCGGAATACAATGAGCAGTTCTTC. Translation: CASSGGLAEYNEQFF.

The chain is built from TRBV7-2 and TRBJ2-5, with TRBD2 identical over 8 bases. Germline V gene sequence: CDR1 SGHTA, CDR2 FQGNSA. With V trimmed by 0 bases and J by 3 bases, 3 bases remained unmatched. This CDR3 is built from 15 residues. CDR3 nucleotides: TGTGCCAGCAGCTTAGCCGGGACTAGTAAAGAGACCCAGTACTTC. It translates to CASSLAGTSKETQYF.

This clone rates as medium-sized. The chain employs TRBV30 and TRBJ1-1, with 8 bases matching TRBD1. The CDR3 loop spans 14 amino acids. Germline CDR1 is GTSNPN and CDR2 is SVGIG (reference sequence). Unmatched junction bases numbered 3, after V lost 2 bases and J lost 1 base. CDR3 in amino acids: CAWSPGTGNTEAFF. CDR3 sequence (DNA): TGTGCCTGGAGTCCCGGGACAGGGAACACTGAAGCTTTCTTT. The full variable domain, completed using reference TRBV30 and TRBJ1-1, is SQTIHQWPATLVQPVGSPLSLECTVEGTSNPNLYWYRQAAGRGLQLLFYSVGIGQISSEVPQNLSASRPQDRQFILSSKKLLLSDSGFYLCAWSPGTGNTEAFFGQGTRLTVV.

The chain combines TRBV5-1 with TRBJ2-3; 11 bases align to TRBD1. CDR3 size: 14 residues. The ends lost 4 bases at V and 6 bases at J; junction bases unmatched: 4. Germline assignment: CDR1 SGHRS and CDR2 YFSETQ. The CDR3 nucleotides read TGCGCCAGCAGCACTGGACAGGGGGCGGATACGCAGTATTTT. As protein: CASSTGQGADTQYF.

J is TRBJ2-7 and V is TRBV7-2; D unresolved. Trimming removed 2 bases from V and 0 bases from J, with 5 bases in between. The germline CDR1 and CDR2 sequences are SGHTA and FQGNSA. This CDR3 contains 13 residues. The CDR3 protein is CASSLTASYEQYF. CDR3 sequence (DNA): TGTGCCAGCAGCTTAACAGCCTCCTACGAGCAGTACTTC.

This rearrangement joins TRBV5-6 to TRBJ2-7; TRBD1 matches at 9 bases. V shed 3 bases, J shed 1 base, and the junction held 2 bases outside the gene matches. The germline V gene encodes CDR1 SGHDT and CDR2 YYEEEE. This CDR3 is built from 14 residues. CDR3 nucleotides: TGTGCCAGCAGCTGGGGACAGGGATCCTACGAGCAGTACTTC. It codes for CASSWGQGSYEQYF.

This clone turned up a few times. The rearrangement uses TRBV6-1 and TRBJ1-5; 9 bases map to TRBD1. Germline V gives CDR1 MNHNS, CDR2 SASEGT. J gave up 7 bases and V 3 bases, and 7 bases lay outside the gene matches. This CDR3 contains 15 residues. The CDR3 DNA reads TGTGCCAGCAGTGATTACAGGGGGCGAGACCAGCCCCAGCATTTT. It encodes CASSDYRGRDQPQHF.

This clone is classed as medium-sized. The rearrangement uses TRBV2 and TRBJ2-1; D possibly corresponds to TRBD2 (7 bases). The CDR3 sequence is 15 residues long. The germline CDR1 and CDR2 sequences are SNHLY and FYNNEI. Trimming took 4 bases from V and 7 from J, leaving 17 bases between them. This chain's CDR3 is CASSGPLRGANEQFF. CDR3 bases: TGTGCCAGCAGTGGCCCACTACGGGGGGCAAATGAGCAGTTCTTC.

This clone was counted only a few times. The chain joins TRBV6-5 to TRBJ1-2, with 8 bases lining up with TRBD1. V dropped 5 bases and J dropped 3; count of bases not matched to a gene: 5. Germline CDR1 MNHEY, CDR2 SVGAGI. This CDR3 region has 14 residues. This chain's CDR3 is CASSTGQGHYGYTF. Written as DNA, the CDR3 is TGTGCCAGCAGTACTGGACAGGGACACTATGGCTACACCTTC.

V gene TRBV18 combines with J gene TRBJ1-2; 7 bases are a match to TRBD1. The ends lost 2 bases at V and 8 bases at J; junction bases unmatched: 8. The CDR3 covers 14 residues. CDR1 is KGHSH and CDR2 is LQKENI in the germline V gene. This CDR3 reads CASSPNRGSGGYTF. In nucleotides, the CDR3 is TGTGCCAGCTCACCAAACAGGGGCTCGGGAGGCTACACCTTC.

The DNA for the CDR3 is TGTGCCAGCAGTTTATCCGGAGGGACAGCCTCTAACTATGGCTACACCTTC. It encodes CASSLSGGTASNYGYTF. The gene calls are TRBV27 and TRBJ1-2, with TRBD1 matching 7 bases. This CDR3 is built from 17 residues. Germline V CDR1 and CDR2: MNHEY, SMNVEV (reference sequence). V lost 0 bases, J lost 0 bases, and 7 bases stayed unmatched.

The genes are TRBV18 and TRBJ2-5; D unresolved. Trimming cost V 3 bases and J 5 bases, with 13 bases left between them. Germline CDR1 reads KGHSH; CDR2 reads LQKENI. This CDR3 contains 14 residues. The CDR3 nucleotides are TGTGCCAGCTCACCCAACCAGGTTAGGGAGACCCAGTACTTC. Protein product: CASSPNQVRETQYF.

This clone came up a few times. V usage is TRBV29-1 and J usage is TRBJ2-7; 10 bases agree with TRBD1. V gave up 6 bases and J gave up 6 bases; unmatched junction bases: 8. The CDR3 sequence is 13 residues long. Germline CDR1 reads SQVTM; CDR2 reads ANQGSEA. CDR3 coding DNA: TGCAGCGTAACCGGGACAGGGGTTTCCGAGCAGTACTTC. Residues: CSVTGTGVSEQYF.

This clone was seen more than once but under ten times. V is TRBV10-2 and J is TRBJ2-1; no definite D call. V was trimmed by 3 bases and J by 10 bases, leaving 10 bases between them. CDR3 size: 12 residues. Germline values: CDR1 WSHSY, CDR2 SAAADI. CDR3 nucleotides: TGCGCCAGCAGTGATTGGGTACAAGAGCAGTTCTTC. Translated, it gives CASSDWVQEQFF.

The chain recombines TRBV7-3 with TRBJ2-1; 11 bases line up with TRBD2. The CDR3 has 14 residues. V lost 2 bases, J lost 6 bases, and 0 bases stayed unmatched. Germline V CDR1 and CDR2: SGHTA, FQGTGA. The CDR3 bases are TGTGCCAGCAGCTTAGGACTAGCGGGCAATGAGCAGTTCTTC. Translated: CASSLGLAGNEQFF. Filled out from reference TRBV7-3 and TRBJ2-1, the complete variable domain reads GAGVSQTPSNKVTEKGKYVELRCDPISGHTALYWYRQSLGQGPEFLIYFQGTGAADDSGLPNDRFFAVRPEGSVSTLKIQRTERGDSAVYLCASSLGLAGNEQFFGPGTRLTVL.

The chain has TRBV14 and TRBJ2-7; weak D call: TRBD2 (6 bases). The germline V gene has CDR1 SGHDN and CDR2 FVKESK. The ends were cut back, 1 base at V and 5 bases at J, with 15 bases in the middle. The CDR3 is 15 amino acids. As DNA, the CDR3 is TGTGCCAGCAGCCAAGGTCGGGGGAGTCTCAACGAGCAGTACTTC. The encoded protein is CASSQGRGSLNEQYF. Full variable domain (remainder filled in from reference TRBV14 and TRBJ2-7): EAGVTQFPSHSVIEKGQTVTLRCDPISGHDNLYWYRRVMGKEIKFLLHFVKESKQDESGMPNNRFLAERTGGTYSTLKVQPAELEDSGVYFCASSQGRGSLNEQYFGPGTRLTVT.

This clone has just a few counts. In nucleotides, the CDR3 is TGTGCCAGCAGCTTAGCCATTAGGACGGGGGCTAATTCACCCCTCCACTTT. Encoded protein: CASSLAIRTGANSPLHF. This chain uses TRBV7-2 with TRBJ1-6, with D perhaps TRBD1 (6 bases). Germline V gene sequence: CDR1 SGHTA, CDR2 FQGNSA. This CDR3 is built from 17 residues. The ends were cut back, 0 bases at V and 6 bases at J, with 15 bases in the middle.

CDR3 protein: CASSLFMSGQAGTQYF. CDR3 sequence (DNA): TGTGCCAGCAGCTTATTTATGTCCGGACAGGCAGGGACCCAGTACTTC. This rearrangement joins TRBV7-6 to TRBJ2-5, with TRBD1 matching over 7 bases. The CDR3 is 16 residues long. V shed 2 bases, J shed 7 bases, and the junction held 13 bases outside the gene matches. Germline loops: CDR1 SGHVS, CDR2 FNYEAQ. The whole variable domain, filled in from reference TRBV7-6 and TRBJ2-5, reads GAGVSQSPRYKVTKRGQDVALRCDPISGHVSLYWYRQALGQGPEFLTYFNYEAQQDKSGLPNDRFSAERPEGSISTLTIQRTEQRDSAMYRCASSLFMSGQAGTQYFGPGTRLLVL.

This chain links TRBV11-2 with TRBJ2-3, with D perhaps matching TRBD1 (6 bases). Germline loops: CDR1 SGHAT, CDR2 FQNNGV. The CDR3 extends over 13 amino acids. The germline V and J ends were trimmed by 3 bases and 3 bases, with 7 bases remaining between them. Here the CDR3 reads CASSFGQTDTQYF. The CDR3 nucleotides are TGTGCCAGCAGCTTTGGACAGACAGATACGCAGTATTTT. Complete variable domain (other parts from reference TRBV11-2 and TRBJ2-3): EAGVAQSPRYKIIEKRQSVAFWCNPISGHATLYWYQQILGQGPKLLIQFQNNGVVDDSQLPKDRFSAERLKGVDSTLKIQPAKLEDSAVYLCASSFGQTDTQYFGPGTRLTVL.

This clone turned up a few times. The CDR3 here is CASSPGTGSTDTQYF. The CDR3 bases are TGTGCCAGCAGCCCCGGGACAGGAAGCACAGATACGCAGTATTTT. V and J are TRBV11-3 and TRBJ2-3; 8 positions agree with TRBD1. The CDR3 has 15 residues. Germline CDR1 is SGHNT and CDR2 is YENEEA. The V and J ends lost 5 bases and 0 bases, in that order; junction bases with no gene match: 4.

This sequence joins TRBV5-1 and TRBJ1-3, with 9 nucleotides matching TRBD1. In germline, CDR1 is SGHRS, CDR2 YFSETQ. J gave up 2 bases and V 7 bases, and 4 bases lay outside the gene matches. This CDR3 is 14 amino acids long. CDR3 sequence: CASGQGTTGNTIYF. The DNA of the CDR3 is TGCGCCAGCGGACAGGGGACTACTGGAAACACCATATATTTT.

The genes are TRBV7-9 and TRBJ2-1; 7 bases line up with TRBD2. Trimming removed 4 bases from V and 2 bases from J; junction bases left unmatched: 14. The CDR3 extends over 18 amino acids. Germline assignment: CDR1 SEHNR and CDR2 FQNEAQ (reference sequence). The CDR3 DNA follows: TGTGCCAGCAGCTCCGGCGTGGGTTTGCGGGGGACCTACAATGAGCAGTTCTTC. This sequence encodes CASSSGVGLRGTYNEQFF.

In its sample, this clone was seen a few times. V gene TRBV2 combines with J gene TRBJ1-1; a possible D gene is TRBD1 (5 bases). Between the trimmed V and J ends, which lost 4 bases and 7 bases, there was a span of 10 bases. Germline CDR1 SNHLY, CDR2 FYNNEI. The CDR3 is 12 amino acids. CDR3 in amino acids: CASSGETGEAFF. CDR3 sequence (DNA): TGTGCCAGCAGTGGGGAAACAGGTGAAGCTTTCTTT.